This paragraph covers one T cell receptor beta chain sequence. The antigen remains undetermined. V lost 4 bases and J 4 bases, leaving 10 bases between the germline ends. Germline CDR1 reads GTSNPN; CDR2 reads SVGIG (reference sequence). The CDR3 is made up of 12 amino acids. Sequencing templates came from extracted RNA that was reverse transcribed into cDNA. TCRdb's table, derived via immunoSEQ multiplex PCR, lists solely in-frame clones and lacks some. The sample yields 250,000 or so clones, about two thirds seen once. This sample was included in a study of CD8+ T cells in alopecia areata. The study's findings and limits: Sequences from scalp samples also cover resident alphabeta T cells of normal skin.

V is TRBV30 and J is TRBJ2-5; no firm D call. This receptor was obtained from a human donor with alopecia areata. Here the sequenced sample was CD4+ T cells sorted from blood, taken at week 0. The CDR3 nucleotides read TGTGCCTGGAATATGGTTGCAGAGACCCAGTACTTC. The encoded protein is CAWNMVAETQYF.